Shown below are 21 T cell receptor beta chains from a single sample sequenced in a study of blood T cell repertoires in COVID-19. Profiled with immunoSEQ multiplex PCR; TCRdb holds only in-frame clones, not every one. Of 150,000 or so clones listed, roughly 80% were seen once; the top ten hold roughly 8.9%. Sequenced input: peripheral blood. These receptors were taken from a woman aged 50 to 60 with active or convalescent COVID-19.

V and J are TRBV6-5 and TRBJ1-6; perhaps TRBD1 as D (5 bases). The CDR3 consists of 15 residues. Germline lookup yields CDR1 MNHEY and CDR2 SVGAGI. Trimming stripped 4 bases from V and 2 bases from J, with 9 bases between. The CDR3 bases are TGTGCCAGCAGTTCCGACAGACCCTATAATTCACCCCTCCACTTT. It codes for CASSSDRPYNSPLHF.

The J gene is TRBJ2-5, the V gene TRBV30; TRBD2 might be the D (6 bases). The CDR3 loop spans 12 amino acids. V was trimmed by 3 bases and J by 3 bases, leaving 8 bases between them. Germline CDR1 is GTSNPN and CDR2 is SVGIG (reference sequence). DNA for the CDR3: TGTGCCTGGAGGCGGACTAAAGAGACCCAGTACTTC. Translated, it gives CAWRRTKETQYF.

V and J are TRBV9 and TRBJ2-3; D possibly corresponds to TRBD2 (5 bases). Trimming shortened V by 6 bases and J by 5 bases, and 13 bases separated the two germline ends. The CDR3 runs to 13 residues. Germline V gives CDR1 SGDLS, CDR2 YYNGEE. The CDR3 DNA follows: TGTGCCAGCACCGGGAACACCGTAGATACGCAGTATTTT. It translates to CASTGNTVDTQYF.

The CDR3 region has the DNA TGTGCCAGCAGTTTTAGGGGAAGCACAGATACGCAGTATTTT. Encoded protein: CASSFRGSTDTQYF. This chain links TRBV28 with TRBJ2-3; D is possibly TRBD1 (5 bases). Germline V CDR1 and CDR2: MDHEN, SYDVKM. The CDR3 is 14 amino acids. V was clipped by 3 bases and J by 0 bases, with 7 bases between them. The full variable domain, in which reference TRBV28 and TRBJ2-3 provide the parts outside the CDR3, is DVKVTQSSRYLVKRTGEKVFLECVQDMDHENMFWYRQDPGLGLRLIYFSYDVKMKEKGDIPEGYSVSREKKERFSLILESASTNQTSMYLCASSFRGSTDTQYFGPGTRLTVL.

The chain couples TRBV3-1 (or the pseudogene TRBV3-2) to TRBJ1-5; D remains unclear. V was clipped by 0 bases and J by 1 base, with 22 bases between them. The CDR3 totals 20 residues. Germline loops: CDR1 LGHDT, CDR2 YNNKEL (reference sequence). The CDR3 sequence is CASSQDGPRVARISNQPQHF. DNA for the CDR3: TGTGCCAGCAGCCAAGATGGGCCGAGGGTCGCTAGAATCAGCAATCAGCCCCAGCATTTT.

The chain links TRBV7-2 to TRBJ2-1, with no clear D. V lost 2 bases to trimming and J lost 9 bases, with 8 bases between them. CDR1 and CDR2 (germline): SGHTA, FQGNSA. The CDR3 is 12 residues long. The CDR3 protein is CASSLILSEQFF. CDR3 nucleotide sequence: TGTGCCAGCAGCTTAATTCTGAGTGAGCAGTTCTTC. The full variable domain, in which reference TRBV7-2 and TRBJ2-1 provide the parts outside the CDR3, is GAGVSQSPSNKVTEKGKDVELRCDPISGHTALYWYRQSLGQGLEFLIYFQGNSAPDKSGLPSDRFSAERTGGSVSTLTIQRTQQEDSAVYLCASSLILSEQFFGPGTRLTVL.

The rearrangement joins TRBV7-9 to TRBJ1-1, with D possibly matching TRBD1 (5 bases). Per germline, CDR1 SEHNR and CDR2 FQNEAQ (reference sequence). The CDR3 totals 14 residues. V lost 4 bases and J 1 base, leaving 10 bases between the germline ends. CDR3 amino acids: CASSSTDKNTEAFF. CDR3 coding DNA: TGTGCCAGCAGCTCGACAGACAAGAACACTGAAGCTTTCTTT. Combining the CDR3 with reference TRBV7-9 and TRBJ1-1 gives the whole variable domain DTGVSQNPRHKITKRGQNVTFRCDPISEHNRLYWYRQTLGQGPEFLTYFQNEAQLEKSRLLSDRFSAERPKGSFSTLEIQRTEQGDSAMYLCASSSTDKNTEAFFGQGTRLTVV.

The V call is TRBV18, the J call TRBJ2-3, with D possibly matching TRBD2 (5 bases). With 8 bases removed from V and 6 bases from J, the gap between germline ends came to 15 bases. This CDR3 contains 13 residues. Germline V gives CDR1 KGHSH, CDR2 LQKENI. The CDR3 region is CASTLDLGDTQYF. CDR3 coding DNA: TGTGCCAGCACCCTGGACTTGGGGGATACGCAGTATTTT.

V is TRBV19 and J is TRBJ1-2; perhaps TRBD1 as D (5 bases). The ends were cut back, 10 bases at V and 2 bases at J, with 20 bases in the middle. This CDR3 contains 15 residues. Germline CDR1 is LNHDA and CDR2 is SQIVND (reference sequence). DNA of the CDR3: TGTGCCACTAAGGGAGAGGAGGGGATAAACTATGGCTACACCTTC. Translated: CATKGEEGINYGYTF.

The chain carries TRBV5-1 and TRBJ2-1; TRBD1 matches 8 bases. CDR1 is SGHRS and CDR2 is YFSETQ in the germline V gene. The CDR3 covers 14 residues. V was clipped by 2 bases and J by 9 bases; unmatched bases: 7. The CDR3 region has the DNA TGCGCCAGCAGCTTAGGACAGGGAGTAGGTGAGCAGTTCTTC. It is translated as CASSLGQGVGEQFF.

This clone showed up just once. The chain employs TRBV10-3 and TRBJ2-1, with 8 bases fitting TRBD1. The length of the CDR3 is 15 residues. V lost 5 bases to trimming and J lost 1 base; unmatched junction nucleotides: 4. CDR1 and CDR2 from the germline V gene are ENHRY and SYGVKD. The CDR3 spells CAISSGQGSYNEQFF. The CDR3 DNA reads TGTGCCATCAGTTCCGGACAGGGATCCTACAATGAGCAGTTCTTC.

The chain carries TRBV28 and TRBJ2-7; 7 bases match TRBD2. The trim removed 3 bases at V and 2 bases at J, leaving 19 bases unmatched. The CDR3 sequence is 19 residues long. Per the germline V gene, CDR1 is MDHEN and CDR2 is SYDVKM. CDR3: CASSFPYWGEDRGAYEQYF. The CDR3, as DNA: TGTGCCAGCAGTTTCCCCTATTGGGGGGAGGATCGGGGGGCCTACGAGCAGTACTTC.

The rearrangement links TRBV29-1 to TRBJ2-1; TRBD2 matches at 12 bases. This CDR3 is 15 amino acids long. J gave up 5 bases and V 6 bases, and 8 bases lay outside the gene matches. Germline V gene sequence: CDR1 SQVTM, CDR2 ANQGSEA. CDR3 DNA: TGCAGCGTCGGTCTAGCGGGAGGGCCGAACAATGAGCAGTTCTTC. Amino acids: CSVGLAGGPNNEQFF.

The chain carries TRBV30 and TRBJ2-2; D gene ambiguous. The CDR3 loop spans 12 amino acids. Trimming left V 2 bases short and J 7 bases short, with 8 bases between. Germline values: CDR1 GTSNPN, CDR2 SVGIG (reference sequence). The CDR3 bases are TGTGCCTGGAGTCGGGTGAGCGGGGAGCTGTTTTTT. This gives the protein CAWSRVSGELFF.

This clone appeared once. The J gene is TRBJ2-7, the V gene TRBV28; 9 bases are a match to TRBD2. Germline CDR1 MDHEN, CDR2 SYDVKM. The CDR3 has 16 residues. V dropped 7 bases and J dropped 4; count of bases not matched to a gene: 14. Written as DNA, the CDR3 is TGTGCCAGCACCGGACCGGCGGCTAGCGGGACATACGAGCAGTACTTC. It translates to CASTGPAASGTYEQYF.

The rearrangement uses TRBV28 and TRBJ2-4, with D perhaps matching TRBD2 (7 bases). Germline assignment: CDR1 MDHEN and CDR2 SYDVKM. Trimming left V 6 bases short and J 3 bases short, with 15 bases between. This CDR3 is 15 amino acids long. The CDR3 loop reads CASSRQAGDKNIQYF. The CDR3 region has the DNA TGTGCCAGCAGCAGACAGGCGGGGGACAAAAACATTCAGTACTTC.

This chain uses TRBV29-1 with TRBJ2-5; weak D call: TRBD2 (5 bases). Trimming left V 4 bases short and J 4 bases short, with 13 bases between. Germline V gene data show CDR1 as SQVTM and CDR2 as ANQGSEA. The CDR3 is 13 amino acids. CDR3: CSVGRSRGETQYF. Written as DNA, the CDR3 is TGCAGCGTTGGAAGGAGTCGGGGAGAGACCCAGTACTTC.

In this sample, this clone turned up a few times. The rearrangement links TRBV30 to TRBJ2-6, with TRBD1 identical over 10 bases. The V gene's germline CDR1 is GTSNPN and CDR2 SVGIG (reference sequence). The CDR3 totals 16 residues. The V gene end was trimmed by 7 bases and the J gene end by 3 bases; junction bases not matched to a gene: 9. As DNA, the CDR3 is TGTGCCTTCTCCCGGGACAGGGGTTATGGGGCCAACGTCCTGACTTTC. It encodes CAFSRDRGYGANVLTF.

The J gene is TRBJ1-1, the V gene TRBV7-2; no firm D call. Between the trimmed V and J ends, which lost 3 bases and 6 bases, there was a span of 14 bases. The CDR3 runs to 14 residues. Looked up from germline, CDR1 is SGHTA and CDR2 is FQGNSA. The CDR3 coding sequence is TGTGCCAGCAGCTTGACACTTTCCAGGCCTGAAGCTTTCTTT. This gives the protein CASSLTLSRPEAFF.

The chain recombines TRBV7-9 with TRBJ2-7; 8 positions match TRBD2. V shed 6 bases, J shed 7 bases, and the junction held 2 bases outside the gene matches. The length of the CDR3 is 11 residues. The germline V gene encodes CDR1 SEHNR and CDR2 FQNEAQ (reference sequence). The CDR3 protein is CASRSGGEQYF. In DNA form, the CDR3 reads TGTGCCAGCAGATCGGGGGGGGAGCAGTACTTC.

The V and J genes are TRBV28 and TRBJ1-1; tentatively, D is TRBD1 (5 bases). The CDR3 loop spans 15 amino acids. CDR1 and CDR2 from the germline V gene are MDHEN and SYDVKM. V was trimmed by 7 bases and J by 5 bases, leaving 20 bases between them. The CDR3 region is CASTRGASGRTEAFF. DNA for the CDR3: TGTGCCAGCACCCGGGGCGCGTCGGGGAGGACTGAAGCTTTCTTT.